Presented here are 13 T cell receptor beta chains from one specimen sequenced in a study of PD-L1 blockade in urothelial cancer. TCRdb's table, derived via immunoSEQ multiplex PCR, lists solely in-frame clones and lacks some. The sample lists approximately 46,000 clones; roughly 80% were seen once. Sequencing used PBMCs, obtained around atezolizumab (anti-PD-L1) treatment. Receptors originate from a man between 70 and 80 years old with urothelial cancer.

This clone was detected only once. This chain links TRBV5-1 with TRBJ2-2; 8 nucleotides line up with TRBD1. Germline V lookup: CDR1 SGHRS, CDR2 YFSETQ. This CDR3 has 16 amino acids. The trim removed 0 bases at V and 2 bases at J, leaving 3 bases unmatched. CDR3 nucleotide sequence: TGCGCCAGCAGCTTGGAGACAGGGGCAAACACCGGGGAGCTGTTTTTT. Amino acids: CASSLETGANTGELFF.

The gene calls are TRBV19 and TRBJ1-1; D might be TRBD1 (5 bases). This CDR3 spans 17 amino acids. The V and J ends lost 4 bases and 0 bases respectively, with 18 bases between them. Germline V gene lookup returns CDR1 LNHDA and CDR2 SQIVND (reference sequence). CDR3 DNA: TGTGCCAGTAGTACCCGCCCGAAAGGGGTCCTGAACACTGAAGCTTTCTTT. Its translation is CASSTRPKGVLNTEAFF. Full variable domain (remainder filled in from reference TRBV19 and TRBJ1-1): DGGITQSPKYLFRKEGQNVTLSCEQNLNHDAMYWYRQDPGQGLRLIYYSQIVNDFQKGDIAEGYSVSREKKESFPLTVTSAQKNPTAFYLCASSTRPKGVLNTEAFFGQGTRLTVV.

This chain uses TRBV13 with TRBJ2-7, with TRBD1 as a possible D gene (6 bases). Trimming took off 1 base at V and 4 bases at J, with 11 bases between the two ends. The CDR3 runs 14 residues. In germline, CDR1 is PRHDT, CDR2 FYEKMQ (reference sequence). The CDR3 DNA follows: TGTGCCAGCAGCTTAGTACAGGGTGTGTACGAGCAGTACTTC. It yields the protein CASSLVQGVYEQYF.

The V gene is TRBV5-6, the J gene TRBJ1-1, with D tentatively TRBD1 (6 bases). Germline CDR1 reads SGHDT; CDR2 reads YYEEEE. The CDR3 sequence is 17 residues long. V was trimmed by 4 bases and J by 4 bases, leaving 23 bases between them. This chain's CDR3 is CASSQASYRVGVTEAFF. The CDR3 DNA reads TGTGCCAGCAGCCAAGCCTCTTACAGGGTTGGGGTCACTGAAGCTTTCTTT.

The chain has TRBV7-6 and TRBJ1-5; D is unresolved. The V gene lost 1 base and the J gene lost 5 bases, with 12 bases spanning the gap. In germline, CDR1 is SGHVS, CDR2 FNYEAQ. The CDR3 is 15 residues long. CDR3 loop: CASSLDGSQDQPQHF. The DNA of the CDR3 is TGTGCCAGCAGCTTAGATGGCAGTCAAGATCAGCCCCAGCATTTT.

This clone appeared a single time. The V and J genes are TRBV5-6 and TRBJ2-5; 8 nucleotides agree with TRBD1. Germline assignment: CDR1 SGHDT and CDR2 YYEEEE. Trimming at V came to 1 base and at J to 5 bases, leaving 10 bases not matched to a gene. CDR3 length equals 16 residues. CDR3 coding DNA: TGTGCCAGCAGCTTGCAGACAGGGGATATGAGGGAGACCCAGTACTTC. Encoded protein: CASSLQTGDMRETQYF.

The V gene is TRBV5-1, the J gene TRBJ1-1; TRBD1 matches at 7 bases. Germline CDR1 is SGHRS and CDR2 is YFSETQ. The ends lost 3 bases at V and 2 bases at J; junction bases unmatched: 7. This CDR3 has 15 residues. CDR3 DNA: TGCGCCAGCAGCTCCCGACAGGGACAAAACACTGAAGCTTTCTTT. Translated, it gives CASSSRQGQNTEAFF.

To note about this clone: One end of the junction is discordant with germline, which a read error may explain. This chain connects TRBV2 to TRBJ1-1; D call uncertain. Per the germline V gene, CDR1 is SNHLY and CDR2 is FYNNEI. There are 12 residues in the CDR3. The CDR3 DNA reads TGTGCCAGCAGTGAATCCTCTAGGCTGGCTAACTTT. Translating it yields CASSESSRLANF.

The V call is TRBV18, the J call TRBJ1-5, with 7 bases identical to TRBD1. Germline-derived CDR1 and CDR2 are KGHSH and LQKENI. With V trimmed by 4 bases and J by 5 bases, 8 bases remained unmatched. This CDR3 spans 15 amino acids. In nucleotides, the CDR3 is TGTGCCAGCTCACTCGACAGGGTTGGGGATCAGCCCCAGCATTTT. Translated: CASSLDRVGDQPQHF.

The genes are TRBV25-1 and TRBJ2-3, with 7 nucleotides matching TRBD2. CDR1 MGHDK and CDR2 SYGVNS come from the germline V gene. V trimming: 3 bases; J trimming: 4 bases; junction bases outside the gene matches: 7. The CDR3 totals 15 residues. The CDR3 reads CASSDPGRRADTQYF. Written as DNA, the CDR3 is TGTGCCAGCAGTGACCCCGGGAGGAGGGCAGATACGCAGTATTTT.

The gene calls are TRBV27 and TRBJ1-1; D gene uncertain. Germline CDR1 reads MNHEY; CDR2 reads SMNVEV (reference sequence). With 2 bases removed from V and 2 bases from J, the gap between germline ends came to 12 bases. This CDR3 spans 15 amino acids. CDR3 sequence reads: CASSLGLRGNTEAFF. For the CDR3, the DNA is TGTGCCAGCAGTTTAGGCCTCCGGGGAAACACTGAAGCTTTCTTT.

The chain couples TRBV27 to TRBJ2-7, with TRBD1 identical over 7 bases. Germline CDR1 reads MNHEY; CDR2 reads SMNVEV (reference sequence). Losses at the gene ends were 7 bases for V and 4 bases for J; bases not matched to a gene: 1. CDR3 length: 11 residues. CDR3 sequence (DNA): TGTGCCAGCACACAGGGGTACGAGCAGTACTTC. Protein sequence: CASTQGYEQYF.

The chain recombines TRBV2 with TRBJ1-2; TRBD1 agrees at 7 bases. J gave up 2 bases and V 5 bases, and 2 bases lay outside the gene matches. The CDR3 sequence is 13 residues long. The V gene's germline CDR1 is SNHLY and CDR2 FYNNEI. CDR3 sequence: CASSLQGNYGYTF. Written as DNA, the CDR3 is TGTGCCAGCAGTCTACAGGGGAACTATGGCTACACCTTC.